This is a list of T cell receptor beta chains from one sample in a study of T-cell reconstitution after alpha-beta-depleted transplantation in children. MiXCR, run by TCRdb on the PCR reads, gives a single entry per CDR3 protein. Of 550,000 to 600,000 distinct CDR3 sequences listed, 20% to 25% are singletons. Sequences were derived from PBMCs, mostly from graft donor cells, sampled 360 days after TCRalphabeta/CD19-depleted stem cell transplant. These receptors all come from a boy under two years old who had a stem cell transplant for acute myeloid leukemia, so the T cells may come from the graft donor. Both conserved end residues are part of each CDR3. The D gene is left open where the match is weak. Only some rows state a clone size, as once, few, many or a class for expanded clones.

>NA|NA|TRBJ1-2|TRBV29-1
CSVEGIGGGYTF
TGCAGCGTTGAAGGTATTGGGGGAGGCTACACCTTC
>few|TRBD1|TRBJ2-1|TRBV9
CASSTPGGSYNEQFF
TGTGCCAGCAGCACTCCAGGGGGCTCCTACAATGAGCAGTTCTTC
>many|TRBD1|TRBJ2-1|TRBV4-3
CASSQNRGAFYNEQFF
TGCGCCAGCAGCCAAAACAGGGGGGCCTTTTACAATGAGCAGTTCTTC
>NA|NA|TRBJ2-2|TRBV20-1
CSARASFNTGELFF
TGCAGTGCTAGAGCGTCTTTTAACACCGGGGAGCTGTTTTTT
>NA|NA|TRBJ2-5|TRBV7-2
CASSLVGIGFQETQYF
TGTGCCAGCAGCTTAGTGGGGATCGGGTTTCAAGAGACCCAGTACTTC
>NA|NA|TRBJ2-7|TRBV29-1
CSVEDRTSYEQYF
TGCAGCGTTGAAGACAGGACCTCCTACGAGCAGTACTTC
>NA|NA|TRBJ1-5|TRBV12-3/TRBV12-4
CASSSAGMSNQPQHF
TGTGCCAGCAGTTCCGCAGGAATGTCCAATCAGCCCCAGCATTTT
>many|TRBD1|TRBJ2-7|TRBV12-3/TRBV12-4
CASSLGTGGYEQYF
TGTGCCAGCAGTTTGGGGACAGGGGGCTACGAGCAGTACTTC
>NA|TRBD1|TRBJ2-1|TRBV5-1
CASSLSRGPVYEQFF
TGCGCCAGCAGCTTGTCCAGGGGGCCAGTATATGAGCAGTTCTTC
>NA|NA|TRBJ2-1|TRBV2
CASSDGLVPTGNEQFF
TGTGCCAGCAGTGATGGACTGGTCCCTACGGGAAATGAGCAGTTCTTC
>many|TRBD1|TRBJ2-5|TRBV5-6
CASSLRGRETQYF
TGTGCCAGCAGCTTGAGGGGGCGGGAGACCCAGTACTTC
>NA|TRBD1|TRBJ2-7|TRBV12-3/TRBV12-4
CASNYRGLPYEQYF
TGTGCCAGCAATTACAGGGGATTGCCCTACGAGCAGTACTTC
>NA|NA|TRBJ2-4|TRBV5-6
CASSLYPRGVNIQYF
TGTGCCAGCAGCTTGTACCCGAGGGGTGTAAACATTCAGTACTTC
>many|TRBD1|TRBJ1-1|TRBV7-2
CASSGTGYAYYTEAFF
TGTGCCAGCAGCGGGACAGGGTATGCGTACTACACTGAAGCTTTCTTT
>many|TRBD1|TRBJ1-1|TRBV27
CASSLKGAVNTEAFF
TGTGCCAGCAGTTTAAAGGGGGCCGTGAACACTGAAGCTTTCTTT
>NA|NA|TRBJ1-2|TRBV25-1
CASSKHPGSGYGYTF
TGTGCCAGCAGTAAACATCCAGGGAGCGGGTATGGCTACACCTTC
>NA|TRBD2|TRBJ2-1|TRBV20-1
CSASETSGYTHEQFF
TGCAGTGCTTCGGAGACTAGCGGGTATACACATGAGCAGTTCTTC
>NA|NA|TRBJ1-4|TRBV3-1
CASNRASNEKLFF
TGTGCCAGCAACAGGGCATCAAATGAAAAACTGTTTTTT
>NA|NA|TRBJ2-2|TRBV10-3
CAISDLNTGELFF
TGTGCCATCAGTGACCTGAACACCGGGGAGCTGTTTTTT
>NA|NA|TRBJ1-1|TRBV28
CASSFPTANEAFF
TGTGCCAGCAGTTTCCCGACAGCGAATGAAGCTTTCTTT
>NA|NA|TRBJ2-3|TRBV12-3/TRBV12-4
CASTSFRDSTDTQYF
TGTGCCAGCACTTCATTCCGGGACAGCACAGATACGCAGTATTTT
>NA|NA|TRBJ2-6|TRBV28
CASSLGLEVSGANVLTF
TGTGCCAGCAGTTTAGGGCTAGAGGTCTCTGGGGCCAACGTCCTGACTTTC
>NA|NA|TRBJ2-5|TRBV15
CATSSIPGPAGQETQYF
TGTGCCACCAGCAGCATACCGGGACCCGCGGGGCAAGAGACCCAGTACTTC
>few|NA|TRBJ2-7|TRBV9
CASSTDGGHYEQYF
TGTGCCAGCAGCACGGATGGGGGACACTACGAGCAGTACTTC
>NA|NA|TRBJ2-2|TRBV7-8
CASSDIPGGRELFF
TGTGCCAGCAGCGACATCCCCGGGGGCCGGGAGCTGTTTTTT
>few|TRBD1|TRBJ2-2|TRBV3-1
CASSRSTGSGELFF
TGTGCCAGCAGCCGATCGACAGGGTCCGGGGAGCTGTTTTTT
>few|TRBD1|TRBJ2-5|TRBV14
CASSRRHGQGRETQYF
TGTGCCAGCAGCCGACGACACGGACAGGGACGCGAGACCCAGTACTTC
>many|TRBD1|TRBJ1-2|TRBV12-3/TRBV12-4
CASSLPGQGARGYTF
TGTGCCAGCAGTTTACCGGGACAGGGGGCGCGGGGCTACACCTTC
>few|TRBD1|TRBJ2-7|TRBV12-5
CASGPWTGSTYEQYF
TGTGCTAGTGGTCCTTGGACAGGGAGTACCTACGAGCAGTACTTC
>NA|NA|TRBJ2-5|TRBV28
CASKFQRETQYF
TGTGCCAGCAAGTTCCAAAGGGAGACCCAGTACTTC
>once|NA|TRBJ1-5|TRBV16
CASSFRGGIEPQHF
TGTGCCAGCAGCTTCCGAGGGGGTATTGAGCCCCAGCATTTT
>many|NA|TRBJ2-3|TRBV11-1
CASSAAENPSADTQYF
TGTGCCAGCAGCGCCGCCGAGAATCCCAGCGCAGATACGCAGTATTTT
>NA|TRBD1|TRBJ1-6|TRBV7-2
CASSFRTGVRDSPLHF
TGTGCCAGCAGCTTTCGGACAGGGGTGAGGGATTCACCCCTCCACTTT
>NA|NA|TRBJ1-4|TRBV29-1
CSARQDNEKLFF
TGCAGCGCCCGACAGGATAATGAAAAACTGTTTTTT
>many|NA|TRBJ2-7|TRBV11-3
CASSQQPPPKGYEQYF
TGTGCCAGCAGCCAGCAGCCCCCCCCGAAGGGGTACGAGCAGTACTTC
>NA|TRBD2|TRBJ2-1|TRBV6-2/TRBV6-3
CASSYSLAGGSYSYNEQFF
TGTGCCAGCAGTTACTCCCTAGCGGGGGGATCCTATTCCTACAATGAGCAGTTCTTC
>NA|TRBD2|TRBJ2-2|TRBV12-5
CASGPGLAGGPHTGELFF
TGTGCTAGTGGTCCCGGACTAGCGGGGGGGCCTCACACCGGGGAGCTGTTTTTT
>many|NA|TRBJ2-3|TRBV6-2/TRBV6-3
CASSYLGTHTDTQYF
TGTGCCAGCAGTTACCTTGGGACCCACACAGATACGCAGTATTTT
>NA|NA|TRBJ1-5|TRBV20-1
CSAREQGLVQPQHF
TGCAGTGCTAGGGAGCAGGGGTTAGTTCAGCCCCAGCATTTT
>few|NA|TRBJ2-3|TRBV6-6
CASSYNGADTQYF
TGTGCCAGCAGTTACAACGGGGCAGATACGCAGTATTTT
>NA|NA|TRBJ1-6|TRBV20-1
CSANTGGFNSPLHF
TGCAGTGCCAACACCGGGGGATTTAATTCACCCCTCCACTTT
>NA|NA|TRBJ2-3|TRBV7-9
CASSWGAYTQYF
TGTGCCAGCAGCTGGGGGGCCTATACGCAGTATTTT
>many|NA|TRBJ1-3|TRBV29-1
CSVPGRGNTIYF
TGCAGCGTACCTGGACGGGGAAACACCATATATTTT
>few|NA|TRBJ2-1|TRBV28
CASNCQFCYEQFF
TGTGCCAGCAATTGTCAGTTTTGTTATGAGCAGTTCTTC
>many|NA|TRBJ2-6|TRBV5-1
CASSLEGYSGANVLTF
TGCGCCAGCAGCTTGGAAGGATACTCTGGGGCCAACGTCCTGACTTTC
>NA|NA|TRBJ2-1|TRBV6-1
CASTLDEASVGHEQFF
TGTGCCAGCACCCTCGACGAGGCTAGCGTGGGTCATGAGCAGTTCTTC
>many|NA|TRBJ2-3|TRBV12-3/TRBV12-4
CASSLRAHSDTQYF
TGTGCCAGCAGTTTACGGGCACATTCAGATACGCAGTATTTT
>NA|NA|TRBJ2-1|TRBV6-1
CASSRRRKNNEQFF
TGTGCCAGCAGCCGGAGGCGGAAAAACAATGAGCAGTTCTTC
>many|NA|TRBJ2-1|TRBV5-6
CASSYGGPKQFF
TGTGCCAGCAGCTATGGGGGCCCTAAGCAGTTCTTC
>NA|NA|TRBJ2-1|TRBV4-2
CASSQEVSLAAYNEQFF
TGTGCCAGCAGCCAAGAAGTTAGTCTGGCCGCCTACAATGAGCAGTTCTTC
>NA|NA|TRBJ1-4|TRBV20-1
CSARGYSPTNEKLFF
TGCAGTGCTAGAGGGTATTCCCCAACTAATGAAAAACTGTTTTTT
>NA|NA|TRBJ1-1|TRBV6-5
CASSYLGVGTEAFF
TGTGCCAGCAGTTACTTAGGCGTAGGGACTGAAGCTTTCTTT
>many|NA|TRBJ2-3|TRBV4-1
CASSQGTGTDTQYF
TGCGCCAGCAGCCAAGGGACAGGCACAGATACGCAGTATTTT